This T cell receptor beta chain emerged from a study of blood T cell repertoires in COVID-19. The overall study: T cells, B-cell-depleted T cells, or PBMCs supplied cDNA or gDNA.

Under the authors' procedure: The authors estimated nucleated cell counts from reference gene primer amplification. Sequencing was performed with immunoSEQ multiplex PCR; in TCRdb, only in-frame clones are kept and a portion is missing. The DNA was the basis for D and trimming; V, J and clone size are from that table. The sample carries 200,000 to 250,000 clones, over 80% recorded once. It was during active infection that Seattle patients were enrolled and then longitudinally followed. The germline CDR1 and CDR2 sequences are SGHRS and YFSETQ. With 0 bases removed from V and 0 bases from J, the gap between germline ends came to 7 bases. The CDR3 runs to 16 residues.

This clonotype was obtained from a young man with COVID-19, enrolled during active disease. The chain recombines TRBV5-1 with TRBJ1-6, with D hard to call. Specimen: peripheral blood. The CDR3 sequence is CASSLDPSSYNSPLHF. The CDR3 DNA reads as TGCGCCAGCAGCTTGGACCCGAGCTCCTATAATTCACCCCTCCACTTT.